Sequencing of this T cell receptor beta chain was carried out in a study of beta chain features in type 1 diabetes (dated by TCRdb to the late 2010s). Regarding the research as a whole: Mean age, gender distribution, total cell number and subset yield did not differ between patients and healthy donors. Across all samples, fewer than 130 million sorted cells were examined, and cell number per subset correlated strongly with RNA yield. In the study, recently diagnosed type 1 diabetes patients and matched healthy donors were compared on the TCRB repertoires of their sorted circulating CD4+ T cell subsets. Whereas all 30 or so donors provided naive and central memory subsets, regulatory and stem cell-like memory subsets were isolated from just 8 patients and roughly 8 healthy donors. Broader findings and caveats from the paper: Type 1 diabetes patients showed a moderate but significant shortening of TCRB CDR3 length in all four CD4+ subsets. Only small numbers of individuals were included in the HLA sub-analyses, which left unresolved whether HLA type had any influence on TCRB rearrangement. At VDJ recombination sites, type 1 diabetes patients had fewer insertions and more deleted nucleotides, which implies abnormalities in thymic rearrangement. Shorter templates might be favored by PCR, yet because patient and control samples were amplified and corrected together, any such skew would affect both groups equally. Because cDNA rather than genomic DNA was sequenced, highly expressing activated cells could have been over-represented, although no difference in activation and CD3 levels was found between groups. Naive, central memory and regulatory TCRB repertoires appeared more similar among patients than among healthy donors.

This clone was seen only a few times. Its specific antigen is unknown. No clone much larger than this one lies a single base away; base qualities are absent. There are 17 amino acids in the CDR3, from cysteine to phenylalanine inclusive. Left in the record is the CDR3 DNA by itself, 51 bases read in frame from the first base. Trimming at the junction amounts to 1 base on V and 2 bases on J, and the germline ends lie 13 bases apart. The germline V gene supplies CDR1 SGDLS and CDR2 YYNGEE. The High Capacity cDNA Reverse Transcription Kit was used to reverse transcribe all of the isolated RNA, meaning that expressed TCRB transcripts were what got sequenced. Deep immunoSEQ sequencing was applied to naive, central memory and regulatory T cell samples, giving an average of about 3.57 million total reads per sample. After sorted cells were lysed in RLT buffer, RNA was extracted with DNase-treated RNeasy Micro or Mini kits, with the choice depending on cell number. To prevent cross-contamination, each cell subset was processed individually, whereas patient and healthy donor samples were processed jointly. Using the immunoSEQ multiplex PCR, TCRB sequences were amplified from cDNA into 87-bp fragments spanning the CDR3 region. The amplicons were sequenced using the Illumina HiSeq platform. The source study handled its data this way. PCR bias was corrected computationally using synthetic template baselines, and reads within Hamming distance 2 were collapsed, with unmergeable singletons discarded. By aligning reads against IMGT, V, D and J genes, CDR3 length, and insertions or deletions at six rearrangement sites were assigned. Within each subset, clonotype counts were normalized to the number of sorted cells before true diversity and Gini coefficients were calculated with the tcR R package. The overlap coefficient, calculated on TCRB nucleotide sequences, was used to measure repertoire sharing. TCRdb mirrors the immuneACCESS table, restricted to in-frame sequences. Some clones are absent from its copies; in checked studies, under half trace to an unresolved V gene, and the reason for the others is unknown. The V and J calls and clone size are taken from that table; D and trimming were inferred from the DNA. The sample contains 65,000 to 85,000 clones, almost 50% of them found a single time. The ten largest clonotypes hold 0.55% to 0.8% of the sample.

From each donor, a single peripheral blood sample of 100 to 150 mL on average was drawn into heparinised tubes. A BD FACSAria II was used to sort naive, central memory, regulatory and stem cell-like memory CD4+ T cells with a panel that included CD45RO, CCR7, CD25, CD127, CD95 and CD27. All sorted populations exceeded 95% purity. Right away, PBMCs were isolated by Lymphoprep density gradient centrifugation and were stained directly, with no culture step. So that batch effects would be minimized, each experiment stained and sorted samples in pairs, pairing one healthy donor with one patient. The sequenced sample consisted of central memory CD4+ T cells from blood. This receptor was taken from a man aged 25-45 years with type 1 diabetes. This receptor chain uses TRBV9 and TRBJ2-6; 6 matching bases give a weak D call of TRBD1. CDR3 protein: CASSVNQGKAGANVLTF. The sequenced DNA is TGTGCCAGCAGCGTAAATCAGGGGAAGGCTGGGGCCAACGTCCTGACTTTC.